The entry below gives a single T cell receptor (beta chain) sequence along with its context. Its antigen is undetermined. Deletions cut 3 bases from V and 7 bases from J, with 12 bases between. Germline assignment: CDR1 SGHNT and CDR2 YENEEA. The CDR3 spans 14 residues. The data were obtained in a study of shared clonotypes between healthy human individuals. It was CD45RO-negative cells, positively selected for CCR7, that made up naive CD8 cells, with terminally differentiated effector memory CD45RA+ cells excluded. Study-wide points: Lower generation probabilities were found for non-shared clonotypes than for those shared by all four donors.

The assay used deep level. Produced via immunoSEQ multiplex PCR; TCRdb's table is partial and in-frame only. Altogether under 1 million clones are present, about 96% being singletons, with the ten largest covering less than 0.3%. This chain joins TRBV11-3 and TRBJ1-4; D is unresolved. The material sequenced was naive CD8+ T cells sorted from blood. The TCR sequence derives from a man aged 30 to 39 in good health. For the CDR3, the DNA is TGTGCCAGCAGCTTCTATTGGACCCCTGAAAAACTGTTTTTT. It codes for CASSFYWTPEKLFF.